The sequence of this T cell receptor beta chain was determined in a study of blood T cell repertoires in COVID-19. Sequencing used immunoSEQ multiplex PCR; TCRdb keeps in-frame clones, though not all of them. Here the sample spans around 260,000 clones, around 84% being singletons. The germline V and J ends were trimmed by 7 bases and 4 bases, with 17 bases remaining between them. This CDR3 has 15 amino acids. Per the germline V gene, CDR1 is LNHDA and CDR2 is SQIVND (reference sequence). The sample was peripheral blood. The chain uses TRBV19 and TRBJ2-1; no clear D. The source is a woman aged 60-70 years with COVID-19, enrolled during active disease. The CDR3 region is CASTNAARSYNEQFF. DNA of the CDR3: TGTGCCAGTACGAATGCCGCGAGATCTTACAATGAGCAGTTCTTC.